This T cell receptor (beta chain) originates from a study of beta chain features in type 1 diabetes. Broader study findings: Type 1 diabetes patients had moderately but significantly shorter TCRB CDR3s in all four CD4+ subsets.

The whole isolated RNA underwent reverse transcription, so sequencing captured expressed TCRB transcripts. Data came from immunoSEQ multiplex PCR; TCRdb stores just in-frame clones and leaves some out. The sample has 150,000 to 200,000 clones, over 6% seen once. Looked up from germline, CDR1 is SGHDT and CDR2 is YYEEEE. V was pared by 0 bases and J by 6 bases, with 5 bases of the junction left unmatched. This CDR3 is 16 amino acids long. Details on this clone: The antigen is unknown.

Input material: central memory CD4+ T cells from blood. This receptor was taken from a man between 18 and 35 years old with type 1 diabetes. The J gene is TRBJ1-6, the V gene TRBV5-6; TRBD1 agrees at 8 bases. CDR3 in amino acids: CASSLVPTGGNSPLHF. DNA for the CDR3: TGTGCCAGCAGCTTGGTCCCTACAGGGGGTAATTCACCCCTCCACTTT.